The 32 T cell receptor beta chains below were found in one sample sequenced in a study of shared clonotypes between healthy human individuals. The method was immunoSEQ multiplex PCR; TCRdb's version includes in-frame clones alone and lacks a portion of them. The sample shows 2 million to 2.5 million clones, about 90% of them seen only once. Sequenced: naive CD4+ T cells from PBMCs. Subset in this sample: CD45RA+ positively selected. Every receptor here comes from a man in his late teens or twenties in good health. Some clones in this sample may be carry-over from other donors' samples.

The chain joins TRBV5-1 to TRBJ1-1; perhaps TRBD1 as D (6 bases). Germline CDR1 and CDR2: SGHRS and YFSETQ. The CDR3 is made up of 14 amino acids. V lost 4 bases, J lost 2 bases, and 12 bases lay in between. CDR3 coding DNA: TGCGCCAGCAGCCCTAAGACAGGTAACACTGAAGCTTTCTTT. Protein product: CASSPKTGNTEAFF. The entire variable domain, with the rest obtained from reference TRBV5-1 and TRBJ1-1, is as follows: KAGVTQTPRYLIKTRGQQVTLSCSPISGHRSVSWYQQTPGQGLQFLFEYFSETQRNKGNFPGRFSGRQFSNSRSEMNVSTLELGDSALYLCASSPKTGNTEAFFGQGTRLTVV.

The rearrangement uses TRBV7-9 and TRBJ2-7; D possibly corresponds to TRBD1 (6 bases). Germline V gene data show CDR1 as SEHNR and CDR2 as FQNEAQ (reference sequence). V lost 0 bases, J lost 6 bases, and 18 bases lay in between. The CDR3 totals 16 residues. CDR3 bases: TGTGCCAGCAGCTTAGCCTTTGGGACATCTCGGGGCGAGCAGTACTTC. The encoded protein is CASSLAFGTSRGEQYF.

A note on this clone: This sample includes further DNA sequences coding for the same CDR3. This sequence joins TRBV28 and TRBJ1-5; TRBD1 agrees at 8 bases. Losses at the gene ends were 5 bases for V and 5 bases for J; bases not matched to a gene: 5. This CDR3 is built from 14 residues. The germline CDR1 and CDR2 sequences are MDHEN and SYDVKM. The CDR3 sequence is CASSPGTGHQPQHF. CDR3 sequence (DNA): TGTGCCAGCAGTCCGGGGACAGGTCATCAGCCCCAGCATTTT.

The rearrangement joins TRBV5-1 to TRBJ2-5; 8 positions agree with TRBD1. Germline assignment: CDR1 SGHRS and CDR2 YFSETQ. This CDR3 region has 16 residues. V was clipped by 4 bases and J by 7 bases; unmatched bases: 15. In DNA form, the CDR3 reads TGCGCCAGCAGCCCCGGTTGGAGCGCCGACAGGGGGACCCAGTACTTC. The encoded protein is CASSPGWSADRGTQYF. Together with reference TRBV5-1 and TRBJ2-5, the CDR3 gives the full variable domain: KAGVTQTPRYLIKTRGQQVTLSCSPISGHRSVSWYQQTPGQGLQFLFEYFSETQRNKGNFPGRFSGRQFSNSRSEMNVSTLELGDSALYLCASSPGWSADRGTQYFGPGTRLLVL.

For this clone: Additional DNA sequences in this sample encode the identical CDR3. The rearrangement joins TRBV5-1 to TRBJ2-1; D gene unclear. Deletions cut 3 bases from V and 4 bases from J, with 8 bases between. The CDR3 covers 13 residues. CDR1 and CDR2 (germline): SGHRS, YFSETQ. CDR3 nucleotide sequence: TGCGCCAGCAGCTCGGCCGGATACAATGAGCAGTTCTTC. It codes for CASSSAGYNEQFF. Drawing the rest from reference TRBV5-1 and TRBJ2-1, the complete variable domain is KAGVTQTPRYLIKTRGQQVTLSCSPISGHRSVSWYQQTPGQGLQFLFEYFSETQRNKGNFPGRFSGRQFSNSRSEMNVSTLELGDSALYLCASSSAGYNEQFFGPGTRLTVL.

V and J are TRBV2 and TRBJ2-1; 11 bases map to TRBD2. The J segment lost 10 bases and the V segment lost 4 bases, leaving 12 bases of the junction unmatched. This CDR3 spans 16 amino acids. The germline CDR1 and CDR2 sequences are SNHLY and FYNNEI. The CDR3 bases are TGTGCCAGCAGTGGCCGAATAGCGGGAGGGCTCGGGGAGCAGTTCTTC. Its protein is CASSGRIAGGLGEQFF.

The rearrangement joins TRBV7-2 to TRBJ2-7; D gene unclear. V lost 5 bases to trimming and J lost 7 bases, with 15 bases between them. Germline CDR1 reads SGHTA; CDR2 reads FQGNSA. The CDR3 length is 13 residues. The CDR3 region has the DNA TGTGCCAGCAGCCCCCAGACCTTCGGGGAGCAGTACTTC. It yields the protein CASSPQTFGEQYF.

The chain has TRBV5-1 and TRBJ1-2; TRBD1 matches at 9 bases. V lost 3 bases, J lost 0 bases, and 12 bases stayed unmatched. Germline V gene data show CDR1 as SGHRS and CDR2 as YFSETQ. This CDR3 region has 18 residues. This CDR3 reads CASSWRTGQGRANYGYTF. CDR3 nucleotide sequence: TGCGCCAGCAGCTGGAGGACGGGACAGGGACGGGCTAACTATGGCTACACCTTC.

The V call is TRBV28, the J call TRBJ2-7, with a possible D match to TRBD1 (7 bases). CDR3 length: 13 residues. V lost 6 bases, J lost 9 bases, and 18 bases lay in between. Germline V lookup: CDR1 MDHEN, CDR2 SYDVKM. CDR3 amino acids: CASSPRSQGGQYF. The CDR3 region has the DNA TGTGCCAGCAGCCCTCGATCGCAGGGGGGGCAGTACTTC.

V and J are TRBV6-6 and TRBJ1-3, with TRBD1 as a possible D gene (5 bases). Germline CDR1 MNHNY, CDR2 SVGAGI (reference sequence). Deletions cut 2 bases from V and 0 bases from J, with 8 bases between. This CDR3 is 15 amino acids long. The CDR3 loop reads CASSYQGSSGNTIYF. In nucleotides, the CDR3 is TGTGCCAGCAGTTACCAGGGCTCCTCTGGAAACACCATATATTTT.

This chain uses TRBV5-8 with TRBJ1-3, with D hard to call. The V end was cut by 4 bases, the J end by 9 bases, with 8 bases between. The germline V gene has CDR1 SGHTS and CDR2 YDEGEE. This CDR3 is 11 amino acids long. The CDR3 DNA reads as TGTGCCAGCAGCCGTAAATCCACCATATATTTT. It translates to CASSRKSTIYF.

V gene TRBV7-9 combines with J gene TRBJ1-2, with 7 bases lining up with TRBD1. This CDR3 has 16 amino acids. Germline V gene sequence: CDR1 SEHNR, CDR2 FQNEAQ (reference sequence). Trimming cost V 0 bases and J 5 bases; bases outside gene matches: 9. The CDR3 coding sequence is TGTGCCAGCAGCTTAGCGTATAAGGGGGCGACTTATGGCTACACCTTC. Protein product: CASSLAYKGATYGYTF.

The J gene is TRBJ1-1, the V gene TRBV19; 7 positions match TRBD1. With V trimmed by 2 bases and J by 1 base, 4 bases remained unmatched. Germline V gives CDR1 LNHDA, CDR2 SQIVND (reference sequence). CDR3 length equals 15 residues. CDR3 loop: CASSIPRTGNTEAFF. The CDR3 nucleotides are TGTGCCAGTAGTATACCCCGGACAGGGAACACTGAAGCTTTCTTT.

This chain joins TRBV18 and TRBJ2-1; no clear D. Deletions cut 2 bases from V and 10 bases from J, with 21 bases between. This CDR3 is 16 amino acids long. Germline V lookup: CDR1 KGHSH, CDR2 LQKENI. CDR3 nucleotide sequence: TGTGCCAGCTCACCATTAGGTCAGCAGCCCACCGGGGAGCAGTTCTTC. It encodes CASSPLGQQPTGEQFF.

The rearrangement uses TRBV18 and TRBJ2-5; a weak D match, TRBD1 (6 bases). This CDR3 contains 15 residues. CDR1 and CDR2 from the germline V gene are KGHSH and LQKENI. V shed 3 bases and J shed 4 bases, with 15 bases lying between them. DNA of the CDR3: TGTGCCAGCTCACCTCTCCCCGACAGGTCAGAGACCCAGTACTTC. This encodes CASSPLPDRSETQYF.

This clone was found once. The J gene is TRBJ1-1, the V gene TRBV14; D remains unclear. V lost 0 bases and J lost 4, with 12 bases in between. The CDR3 sequence is 15 residues long. CDR1 SGHDN and CDR2 FVKESK come from the germline V gene. In nucleotides, the CDR3 is TGTGCCAGCAGCCAAGATCTTGGCGGACGCACTGAAGCTTTCTTT. This translates into CASSQDLGGRTEAFF.

This sequence joins TRBV9 and TRBJ2-6, with 8 bases aligning to TRBD1. The CDR3 loop spans 19 amino acids. J gave up 0 bases and V 2 bases, and 10 bases lay outside the gene matches. Germline CDR1 is SGDLS and CDR2 is YYNGEE. For the CDR3, the DNA is TGTGCCAGCAGCGTTCGCTCCGGACAGGGCCTCTCTGGGGCCAACGTCCTGACTTTC. Amino acid sequence: CASSVRSGQGLSGANVLTF.

The chain uses TRBV12-5 and TRBJ1-2; D may be TRBD1 (6 bases). The V end lost 5 bases, the J end lost 8 bases, and 15 bases lay between the germline ends. Per germline, CDR1 LGHNT and CDR2 FRNRAP. The CDR3 covers 13 residues. CDR3 loop: CASGNSGVNGYTF. CDR3 DNA sequence: TGTGCTAGTGGTAACTCAGGGGTAAACGGCTACACCTTC.

The CDR3 bases are TGTGCCAGTAGTAGGACTCTTGCAACTAATGAAAAACTGTTTTTT. Translated, it gives CASSRTLATNEKLFF. The chain links TRBV19 to TRBJ1-4, with D hard to call. The CDR3 loop spans 15 amino acids. Germline values: CDR1 LNHDA, CDR2 SQIVND (reference sequence). Trimming removed 4 bases at V and 0 bases at J, with 9 bases between.

In this sample, this clone turned up once. The gene calls are TRBV5-1 and TRBJ2-3, with TRBD2 identical over 13 bases. J lost 4 bases, V lost 2 bases, and 7 bases had no gene match. CDR1 and CDR2 from the germline V gene are SGHRS and YFSETQ. CDR3 length equals 17 residues. This chain's CDR3 is CASSFPLAGGPSDTQYF. CDR3 DNA: TGCGCCAGCAGCTTCCCACTAGCGGGAGGGCCTTCAGATACGCAGTATTTT.

The chain couples TRBV5-1 to TRBJ2-5; possibly TRBD1 for D (5 bases). The germline V gene has CDR1 SGHRS and CDR2 YFSETQ. Trimming took off 2 bases at V and 4 bases at J, with 21 bases between the two ends. The CDR3 has 17 amino acids. In DNA, the CDR3 is TGCGCCAGCAGCTTTGGCCTAGGGGCGGCACCCTCAGAGACCCAGTACTTC. This gives the protein CASSFGLGAAPSETQYF. Based on the CDR3 plus reference TRBV5-1 and TRBJ2-5, the full variable domain is KAGVTQTPRYLIKTRGQQVTLSCSPISGHRSVSWYQQTPGQGLQFLFEYFSETQRNKGNFPGRFSGRQFSNSRSEMNVSTLELGDSALYLCASSFGLGAAPSETQYFGPGTRLLVL.

This chain joins TRBV14 and TRBJ2-7; D possibly matches TRBD1 or TRBD2 (6 bases each). Germline V gene lookup returns CDR1 SGHDN and CDR2 FVKESK. V was cut by 1 base and J by 2 bases, with 12 bases left in between. The CDR3 totals 15 residues. For the CDR3, the DNA is TGTGCCAGCAGCCAAGTAGTAGGGGGGACCTACGAGCAGTACTTC. It encodes CASSQVVGGTYEQYF.

V and J are TRBV10-3 and TRBJ2-5; 7 nucleotides line up with TRBD1. Trimming removed 10 bases from V and 5 bases from J; junction bases left unmatched: 13. This CDR3 region has 14 residues. Germline V gene sequence: CDR1 ENHRY, CDR2 SYGVKD. CDR3 nucleotides: TGTGCCACCGCTTCCCCCCAGGGGGAGGAGACCCAGTACTTC. Protein: CATASPQGEETQYF.

V gene TRBV7-8 combines with J gene TRBJ2-1, with D perhaps TRBD1 (6 bases). Germline CDR1 reads SGHVS; CDR2 reads FQNEAQ. The CDR3 contains 16 residues. Trimming stripped 8 bases from V and 0 bases from J, with 17 bases between. The CDR3 loop is CASSTSDRSSYNEQFF. The CDR3 DNA reads as TGTGCCAGCTCAACGTCAGACAGGAGCTCCTACAATGAGCAGTTCTTC.

In regard to this clone: Different DNA sequences within this sample yield the same CDR3. This chain joins TRBV7-2 and TRBJ2-7; 13 bases match TRBD2. CDR3 size: 15 residues. V lost 5 bases to trimming and J lost 3 bases; unmatched junction nucleotides: 4. Germline V gene data show CDR1 as SGHTA and CDR2 as FQGNSA. CDR3 in DNA: TGTGCCAGCAGCCCGCGGACTAGCGGGAGCTACGAGCAGTACTTC. Translating it yields CASSPRTSGSYEQYF.

As regards this clone: In the same sample, other DNA sequences code for this CDR3. The rearrangement links TRBV5-1 to TRBJ1-1; TRBD1 aligns across 8 bases. The CDR3 consists of 14 residues. Germline lookup yields CDR1 SGHRS and CDR2 YFSETQ. Trimming removed 3 bases from V and 1 base from J; junction bases left unmatched: 2. CDR3 DNA sequence: TGCGCCAGCAGCTCAGGGACAGGGAACACTGAAGCTTTCTTT. It codes for CASSSGTGNTEAFF.

The chain couples TRBV4-2 to TRBJ1-2; maybe TRBD1 (6 bases). This CDR3 is built from 16 residues. Trimming pared 7 bases from V and 1 base from J, leaving 19 bases between. Germline CDR1 LGHNA, CDR2 YNFKEQ. CDR3 sequence: CASTPQGGGHNYGYTF. The CDR3 DNA follows: TGTGCCAGCACTCCACAAGGGGGGGGGCATAACTATGGCTACACCTTC.

The chain uses TRBV14 and TRBJ2-5; no reliable D call. Trimming pared 6 bases from V and 2 bases from J, leaving 13 bases between. Germline loops: CDR1 SGHDN, CDR2 FVKESK. This CDR3 comprises 14 residues. CDR3 amino acids: CASSPRASQETQYF. In DNA, the CDR3 is TGTGCCAGCAGTCCACGGGCGTCGCAAGAGACCCAGTACTTC.

In regard to this clone: Other DNA sequences within the sample encode an identical CDR3. This chain links TRBV5-6 with TRBJ1-1; no clear D. Trimming shortened V by 4 bases and J by 2 bases, and 6 bases separated the two germline ends. CDR1 SGHDT and CDR2 YYEEEE come from the germline V gene. CDR3 length: 12 residues. The CDR3 DNA reads as TGTGCCAGCAGCCTTCCCAACACTGAAGCTTTCTTT. Translation: CASSLPNTEAFF.

This chain uses TRBV7-3 with TRBJ1-5; tentative D call: TRBD1 (5 bases). Germline CDR1 reads SGHTA; CDR2 reads FQGTGA. CDR3 length: 13 amino acids. V lost 5 bases to trimming and J lost 6 bases, with 11 bases between them. The CDR3, as DNA: TGTGCCAGCAGCCAGGGCATCGGTCAGCCCCAGCATTTT. It yields the protein CASSQGIGQPQHF.

The rearrangement uses TRBV28 and TRBJ2-7; tentative D call: TRBD2 (6 bases). Germline V lookup: CDR1 MDHEN, CDR2 SYDVKM. This CDR3 is built from 17 residues. Trimming stripped 8 bases from V and 0 bases from J, with 23 bases between. CDR3 region: CASARGSSGGSSYEQYF. The DNA of the CDR3 is TGTGCCAGCGCCCGGGGAAGTAGCGGAGGAAGCTCCTACGAGCAGTACTTC.

The J gene is TRBJ2-1, the V gene TRBV7-3; 7 bases are shared with TRBD2. The V and J ends lost 6 bases and 5 bases, in that order; junction bases with no gene match: 10. There are 15 residues in the CDR3. The germline V gene has CDR1 SGHTA and CDR2 FQGTGA. The CDR3, as DNA: TGTGCCAGCAGTTCCGATACTAGCGCCCACAATGAGCAGTTCTTC. Amino acids: CASSSDTSAHNEQFF.